This record covers a single T cell receptor (beta chain). Its antigen is still unknown. These data belong to a study of graft-versus-host responses after intestinal transplantation. Generated by immunoSEQ multiplex PCR, the TCRdb table keeps only in-frame clones and is missing some. The table shows some 48,000 clones, with 85% to 95% occurring only once. This TCR came from a human donor who was the organ donor for an intestinal transplant. The source was unstimulated CD8+ T cells sorted from spleen or lymph node cells, collected before transplant.

The CDR3 loop is CASSKGAGYNEQFF. The CDR3 DNA reads as TGTGCCAGTAGTAAGGGGGCGGGATACAATGAGCAGTTCTTC. V gene TRBV27 combines with J gene TRBJ2-1; D possibly corresponds to TRBD1 (7 bases). There are 14 residues in the CDR3. CDR1 and CDR2 from the germline V gene are MNHEY and SMNVEV (reference sequence). The V and J ends lost 9 bases and 4 bases respectively, with 16 bases between them.